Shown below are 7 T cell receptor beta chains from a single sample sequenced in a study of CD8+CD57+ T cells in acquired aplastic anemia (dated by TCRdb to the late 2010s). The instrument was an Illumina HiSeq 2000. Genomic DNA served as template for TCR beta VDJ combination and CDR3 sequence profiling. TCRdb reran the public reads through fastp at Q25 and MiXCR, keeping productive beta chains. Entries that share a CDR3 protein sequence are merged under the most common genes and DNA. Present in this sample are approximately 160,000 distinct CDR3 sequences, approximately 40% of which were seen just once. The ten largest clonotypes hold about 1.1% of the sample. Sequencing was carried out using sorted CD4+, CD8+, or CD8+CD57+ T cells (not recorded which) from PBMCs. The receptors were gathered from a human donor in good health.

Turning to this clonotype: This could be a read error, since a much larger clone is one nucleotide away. In nucleotides, the CDR3 is TGTGGCAGCAGTAGACAGTCCTACGAGCAGTACTTC. Its protein product is CGSSRQSYEQYF. The rearrangement links TRBV25-1 to TRBJ2-7; tentatively, D is TRBD1 (5 bases). CDR1 MGHDK and CDR2 SYGVNS come from the germline V gene. CDR3 length equals 12 residues.

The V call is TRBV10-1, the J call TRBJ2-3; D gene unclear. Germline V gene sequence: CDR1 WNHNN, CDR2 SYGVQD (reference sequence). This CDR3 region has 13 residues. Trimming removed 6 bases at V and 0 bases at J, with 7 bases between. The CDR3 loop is CASSDTSTDTQYF. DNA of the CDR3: TGCGCCAGCAGCGACACTAGCACAGATACGCAGTATTTT.

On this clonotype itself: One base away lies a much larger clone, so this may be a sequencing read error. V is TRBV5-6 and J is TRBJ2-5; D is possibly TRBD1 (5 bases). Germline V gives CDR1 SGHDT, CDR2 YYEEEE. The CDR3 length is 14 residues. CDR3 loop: CASSGMDIQETRYF. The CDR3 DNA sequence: TGTGCCAGCAGCGGGATGGACATCCAAGAGACCCGGTACTTC. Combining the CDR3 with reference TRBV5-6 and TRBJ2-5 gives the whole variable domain DAGVTQSPTHLIKTRGQQVTLRCSPKSGHDTVSWYQQALGQGPQFIFQYYEEEERQRGNFPDRFSGHQFPNYSSELNVNALLLGDSALYLCASSGMDIQETRYFGPGTRLLVL.

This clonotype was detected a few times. CDR3 in amino acids: CASSSPDRVSGNTIYF. The CDR3 coding sequence is TGTGCCAGCAGTTCCCCGGACAGGGTCTCTGGAAACACCATATATTTT. This chain connects TRBV28 to TRBJ1-3, with 8 bases identical to TRBD1. Germline assignment: CDR1 MDHEN and CDR2 SYDVKM. The CDR3 is made up of 16 amino acids. The trim removed 4 bases at V and 0 bases at J, leaving 5 bases unmatched.

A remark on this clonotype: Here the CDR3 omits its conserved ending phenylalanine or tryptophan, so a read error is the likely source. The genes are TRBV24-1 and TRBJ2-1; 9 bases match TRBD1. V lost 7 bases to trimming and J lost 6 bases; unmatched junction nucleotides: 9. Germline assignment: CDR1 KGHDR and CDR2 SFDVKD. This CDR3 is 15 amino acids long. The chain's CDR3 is CATRETGGDCNEQFL. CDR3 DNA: TGTGCCACCAGAGAAACAGGGGGCGATTGCAATGAGCAGTTCCTC.

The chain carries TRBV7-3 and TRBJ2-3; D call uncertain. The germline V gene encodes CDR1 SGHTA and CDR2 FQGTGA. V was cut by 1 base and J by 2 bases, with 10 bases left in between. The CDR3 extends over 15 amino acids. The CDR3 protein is CASSLNGVSTDTQYF. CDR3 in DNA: TGTGCCAGCAGCTTAAATGGAGTGTCCACAGATACGCAGTATTTT.

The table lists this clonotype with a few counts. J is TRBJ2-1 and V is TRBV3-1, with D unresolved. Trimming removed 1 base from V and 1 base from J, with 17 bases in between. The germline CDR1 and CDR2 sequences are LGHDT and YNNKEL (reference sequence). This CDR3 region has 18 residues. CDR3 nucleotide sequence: TGTGCCAGCAGCCAAGGCCTAGTGGTGCTTTGGTCCTACAATGAGCAGTTCTTC. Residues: CASSQGLVVLWSYNEQFF.